This TCR beta chain derives from a study of beta chain features in type 1 diabetes. TCRB transcripts that were expressed got sequenced, as all of the isolated RNA had been reverse transcribed. Method: immunoSEQ multiplex PCR; TCRdb's copy keeps in-frame clones and lacks some. The table includes 150,000 or so clones, about 8.1% detected once. Notes on the study in general: Lower insertion and higher deletion counts appeared at VDJ junctions in type 1 diabetes patients. cDNA sequencing could over-represent cells with high TCR expression. TCRB CDR3s were moderately but significantly shorter in Type 1 diabetes patients in all four CD4+ subsets.

The V gene end was trimmed by 2 bases and the J gene end by 5 bases; junction bases not matched to a gene: 4. The CDR3 is 15 residues long. CDR1 and CDR2 from the germline V gene are SGDLS and YYNGEE. Only a few counts were recorded for this clone. Its antigen is unidentified. This chain joins TRBV9 and TRBJ2-1, with 10 bases aligning to TRBD2. The TCR originated in a woman younger than 30 with type 1 diabetes. The sequencing sample was made of central memory CD4+ T cells from blood. CDR3 DNA: TGTGCCAGCAGCGTCGGACTAGCGGCAAACAATGAGCAGTTCTTC. Translated: CASSVGLAANNEQFF.